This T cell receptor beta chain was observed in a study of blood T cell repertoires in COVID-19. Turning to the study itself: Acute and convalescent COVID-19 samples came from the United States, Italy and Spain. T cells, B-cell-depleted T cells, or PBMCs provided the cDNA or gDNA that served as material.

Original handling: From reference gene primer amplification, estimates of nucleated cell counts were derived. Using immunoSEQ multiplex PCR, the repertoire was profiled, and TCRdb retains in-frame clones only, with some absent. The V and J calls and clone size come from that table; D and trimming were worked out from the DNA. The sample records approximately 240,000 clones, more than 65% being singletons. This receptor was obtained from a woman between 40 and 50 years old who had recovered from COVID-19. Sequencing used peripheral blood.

DNA of the CDR3: TGTGCCAGTAAAAATGGGGGGGACCAAGAGACCCAGTACTTC. This sequence encodes CASKNGGDQETQYF. The J gene is TRBJ2-5, the V gene TRBV19; 7 bases fit TRBD2. Germline lookup yields CDR1 LNHDA and CDR2 SQIVND (reference sequence). V was pared by 7 bases and J by 0 bases, with 5 bases of the junction left unmatched. The CDR3 loop spans 14 amino acids.